The entry that follows covers one T cell receptor beta chain sequence. The sample is drawn from a study of blood T cell repertoires in COVID-19. Study summary: PBMCs, B-cell-depleted T cells, or T cells were the source of the cDNA or gDNA that made up the material.

In the authors' workflow: Nucleated cell number was recorded as an estimate derived from reference gene primer amplification. Produced via immunoSEQ multiplex PCR; TCRdb's table is partial and in-frame only. V and J calls and clone size are those listed in that table; D and trimming were worked out from the DNA. The profile covers 150,000 or so clones, with about four fifths appearing a single time and roughly 15% taken by the ten largest. The V and J ends lost 4 bases and 5 bases respectively, with 14 bases between them. CDR3 length: 14 residues. The V gene's germline CDR1 is SNHLY and CDR2 FYNNEI. Sequencing used peripheral blood. The chain carries TRBV2 and TRBJ2-5; TRBD2 is a possible D gene (6 bases). The clonotype was recovered from a human donor with acute or convalescent COVID-19. The donor label of this sample is uncertain. This CDR3 reads CASSVRRLAETQYF. The CDR3 DNA sequence: TGTGCCAGCAGTGTCCGCCGGCTAGCGGAGACCCAGTACTTC.